The clone carrying this TCR beta chain was seen a single time. The data are from a study of tissue T cells after allogeneic stem cell transplantation. Adult allogeneic hematopoietic cell transplant recipients with steroid-refractory graft-versus-host disease were prospectively enrolled for research autopsy. All graft-versus-host disease patients had gastrointestinal involvement and received several lines of directed therapy. The CDR3 sequence is 13 residues long. V lost 3 bases, J lost 3 bases, and 8 bases lay in between. Method: immunoSEQ multiplex PCR; TCRdb's copy keeps in-frame clones and lacks some. The table records approximately 3,000 clones, under 80% of them present only once.

The source is a male patient older than 55 with steroid-refractory graft-versus-host disease after an allogeneic stem cell transplant. Some T cells may arise from the graft donor. The starting material was ascending colon tissue, obtained at autopsy. This rearrangement joins TRBV12-3 or TRBV12-4 to TRBJ1-2; possibly TRBD1 for D (6 bases). The CDR3 coding sequence is TGTGCCAGCAGTTTTAACAGGGACTATGGCTACACCTTC. This gives the protein CASSFNRDYGYTF.